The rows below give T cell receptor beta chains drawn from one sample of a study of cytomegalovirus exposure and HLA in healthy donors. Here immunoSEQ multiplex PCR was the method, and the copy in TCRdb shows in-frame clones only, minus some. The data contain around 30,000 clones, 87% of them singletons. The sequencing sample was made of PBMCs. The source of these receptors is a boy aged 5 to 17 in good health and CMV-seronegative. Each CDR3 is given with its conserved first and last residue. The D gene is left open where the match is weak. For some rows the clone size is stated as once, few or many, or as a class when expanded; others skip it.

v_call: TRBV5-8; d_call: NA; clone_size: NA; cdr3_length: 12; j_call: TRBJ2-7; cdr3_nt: TGTGCCAGCAACTATCGGAGAGACGAGCAGTACTTC; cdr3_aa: CASNYRRDEQYF
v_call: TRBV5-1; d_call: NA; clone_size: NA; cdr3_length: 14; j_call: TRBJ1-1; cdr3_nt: TGCGCCAGCAGCATAGGACAGCTGAACACTGAAGCTTTCTTT; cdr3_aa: CASSIGQLNTEAFF
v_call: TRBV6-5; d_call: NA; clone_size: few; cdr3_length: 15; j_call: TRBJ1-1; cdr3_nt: TGTGCCAGCAGTTACGGGCGGGCTATGAACACTGAAGCTTTCTTT; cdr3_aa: CASSYGRAMNTEAFF
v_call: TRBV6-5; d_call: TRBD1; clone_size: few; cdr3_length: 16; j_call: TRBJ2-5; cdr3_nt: TGTGCCAGCAGTTCAAGATCTACAGGGGCGAGGGAGACCCAGTACTTC; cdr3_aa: CASSSRSTGARETQYF
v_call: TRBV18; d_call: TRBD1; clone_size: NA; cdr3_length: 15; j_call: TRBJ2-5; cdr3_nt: TGTGCCAGCTCACGGTGGGACAGAACCCAAGAGACCCAGTACTTC; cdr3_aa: CASSRWDRTQETQYF
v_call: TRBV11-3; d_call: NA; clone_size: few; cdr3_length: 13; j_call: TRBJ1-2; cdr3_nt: TGTGCCAGCAGCTTAGTGGGGGGATATGGCTACACCTTC; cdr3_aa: CASSLVGGYGYTF
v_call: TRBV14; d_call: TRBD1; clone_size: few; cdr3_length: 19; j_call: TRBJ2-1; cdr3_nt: TGTGCCAGCAGCCAAGATTTGGGGTATCGGACAGGGGCCTACAATGAGCAGTTCTTC; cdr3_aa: CASSQDLGYRTGAYNEQFF
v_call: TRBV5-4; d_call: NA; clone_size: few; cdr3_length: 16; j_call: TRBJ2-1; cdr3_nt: TGTGCCAGCAGCTCCTCGACTGGTCCCTCCTACAATGAGCAGTTCTTC; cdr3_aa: CASSSSTGPSYNEQFF
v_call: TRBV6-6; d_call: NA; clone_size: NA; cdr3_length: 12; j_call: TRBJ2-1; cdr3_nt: TGTGCCAGCAGCCGAAATACAGGGGAGCAGTTCTTC; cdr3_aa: CASSRNTGEQFF
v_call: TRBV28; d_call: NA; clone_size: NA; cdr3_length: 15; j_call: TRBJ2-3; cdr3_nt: TGTGCCAGCAGTGTCGGGGGAACTAGCACAGATACGCAGTATTTT; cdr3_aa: CASSVGGTSTDTQYF
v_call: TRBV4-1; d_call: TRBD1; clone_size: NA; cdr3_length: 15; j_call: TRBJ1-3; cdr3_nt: TGCGCCAGCAGCCAAACTACAGGGGCTGGAAACACCATATATTTT; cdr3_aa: CASSQTTGAGNTIYF
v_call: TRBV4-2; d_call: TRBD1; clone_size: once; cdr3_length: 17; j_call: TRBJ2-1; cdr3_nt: TGTGCCAGCAGCCTACCCCGGGACAGGGTCACGGTCGATGAGCAGTTCTTC; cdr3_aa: CASSLPRDRVTVDEQFF
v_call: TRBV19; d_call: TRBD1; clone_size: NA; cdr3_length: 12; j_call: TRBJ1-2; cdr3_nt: TGTGCCAGTGGCTACCGACAGGGGAACTACACCTTC; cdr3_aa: CASGYRQGNYTF
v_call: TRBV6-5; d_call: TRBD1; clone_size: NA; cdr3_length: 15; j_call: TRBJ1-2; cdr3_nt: TGTGCCACCTTCCTAGGGGGACAGGGCTTCTATGGCTACACCTTC; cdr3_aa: CATFLGGQGFYGYTF
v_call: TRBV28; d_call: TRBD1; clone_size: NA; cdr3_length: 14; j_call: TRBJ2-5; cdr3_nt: TGTGCCAGCAGTTCCTTGGGACAGCAAGAGACCCAGTACTTC; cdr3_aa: CASSSLGQQETQYF
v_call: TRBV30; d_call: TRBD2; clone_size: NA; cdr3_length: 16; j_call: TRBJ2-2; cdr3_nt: TGTGCCTGGAGAAATCGGGGGGTTTTGAGCACCGGGGAGCTGTTTTTT; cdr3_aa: CAWRNRGVLSTGELFF
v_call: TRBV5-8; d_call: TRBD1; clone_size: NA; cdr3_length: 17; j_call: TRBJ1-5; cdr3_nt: TGTGCCAGCAGCACGGGACAGGGTCGGGGTAGCAATCAGCCCCAGCATTTT; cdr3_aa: CASSTGQGRGSNQPQHF
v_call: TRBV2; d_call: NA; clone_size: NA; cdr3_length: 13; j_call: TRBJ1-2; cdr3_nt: TGTGCCAGCAGGGAATATGGCCTCTATGGCTACACCTTC; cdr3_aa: CASREYGLYGYTF
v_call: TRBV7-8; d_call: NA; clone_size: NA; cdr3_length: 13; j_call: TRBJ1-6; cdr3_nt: TGTGCCAGCAGCCGAGAGGAGCTACCACCCCTCCACTTT; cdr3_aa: CASSREELPPLHF
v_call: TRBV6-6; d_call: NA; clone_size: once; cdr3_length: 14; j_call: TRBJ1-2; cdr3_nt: TGTGCCAGCAGTTACTCGACAGTTTCCTATGGCTACACCTTC; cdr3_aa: CASSYSTVSYGYTF
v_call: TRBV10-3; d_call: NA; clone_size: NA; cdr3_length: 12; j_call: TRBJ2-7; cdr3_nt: TGTGCCTCGCATTCCAGCGGGCACGAGCAGTACTTC; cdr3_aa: CASHSSGHEQYF
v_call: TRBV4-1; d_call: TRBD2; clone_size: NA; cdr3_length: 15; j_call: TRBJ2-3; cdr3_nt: TGCGCCACCTCCCCCCAGGACGGGGGGGCGGATACGCAGTATTTT; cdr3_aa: CATSPQDGGADTQYF
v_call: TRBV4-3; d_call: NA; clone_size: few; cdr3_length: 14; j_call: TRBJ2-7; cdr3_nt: TGCGCCAGCAGCCAAGAGGTCAGAACCTACGAGCAGTACTTC; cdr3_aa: CASSQEVRTYEQYF
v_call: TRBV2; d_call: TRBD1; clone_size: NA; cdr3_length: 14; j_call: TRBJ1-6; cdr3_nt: TGTGCCAGCAGCCAGGGGGCGTATAATTCACCCCTCCACTTT; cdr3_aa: CASSQGAYNSPLHF
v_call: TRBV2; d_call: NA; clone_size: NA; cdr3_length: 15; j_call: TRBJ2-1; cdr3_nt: TGTGCCAGCAGTGTAGTAAGCGGATCCTACAATGAGCAGTTCTTC; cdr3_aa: CASSVVSGSYNEQFF
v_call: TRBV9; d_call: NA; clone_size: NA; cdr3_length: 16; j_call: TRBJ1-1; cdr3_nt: TGTGCCAGCAGCGTAGCTACCAACAGGGCGAACACTGAAGCTTTCTTT; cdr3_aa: CASSVATNRANTEAFF
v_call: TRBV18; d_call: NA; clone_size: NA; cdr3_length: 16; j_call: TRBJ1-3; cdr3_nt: TGTGCCAGCTCACTATACAGCGGGGGCTCTGGAAACACCATATATTTT; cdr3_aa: CASSLYSGGSGNTIYF
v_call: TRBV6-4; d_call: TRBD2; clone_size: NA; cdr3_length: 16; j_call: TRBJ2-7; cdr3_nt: TGTGCCAGCATATCCCCAAGCAGGGAGGGGACCTACGAGCAGTACTTC; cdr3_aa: CASISPSREGTYEQYF
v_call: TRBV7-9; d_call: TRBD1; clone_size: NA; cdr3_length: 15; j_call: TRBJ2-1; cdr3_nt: TGTGCCAGCAGCATCGGGGACAGGACATACAATGAGCAGTTCTTC; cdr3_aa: CASSIGDRTYNEQFF
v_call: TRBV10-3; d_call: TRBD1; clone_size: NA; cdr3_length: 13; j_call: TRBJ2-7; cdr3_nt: TGTGCCATCAGGGACAGGGGGCCCGACGAGCAGTACTTC; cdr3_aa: CAIRDRGPDEQYF
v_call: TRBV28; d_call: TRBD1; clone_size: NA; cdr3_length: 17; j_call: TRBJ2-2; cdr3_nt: TGTGCCAGCAGTTTGACCATCGGGACAGGCACCACCGGGGAGCTGTTTTTT; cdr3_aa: CASSLTIGTGTTGELFF
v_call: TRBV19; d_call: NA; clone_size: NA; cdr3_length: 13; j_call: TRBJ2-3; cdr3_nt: TGTGCCTCACAAGGGGGGGCGGGGGATACGCAGTATTTT; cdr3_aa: CASQGGAGDTQYF
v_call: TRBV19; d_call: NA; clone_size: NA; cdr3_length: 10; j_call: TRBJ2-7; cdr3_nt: TGTGCCTCCGAAGGAGACAGGCAGTACTTC; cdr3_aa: CASEGDRQYF
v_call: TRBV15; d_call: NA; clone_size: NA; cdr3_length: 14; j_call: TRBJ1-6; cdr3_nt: TGTGCCACCAGCAGAGCCAGGGATAATTCACCCCTCCACTTT; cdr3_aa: CATSRARDNSPLHF
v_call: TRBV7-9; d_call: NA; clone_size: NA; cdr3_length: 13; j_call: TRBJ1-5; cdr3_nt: TGTTCCAGCATTACAGATCGTTCCCAGCCCCAGCATTTT; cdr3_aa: CSSITDRSQPQHF
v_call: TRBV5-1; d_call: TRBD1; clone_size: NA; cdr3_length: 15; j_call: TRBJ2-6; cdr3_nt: TGCGCCAGCAGTAGCCAGGGGGCTATTGCCAACGTCCTGACTTTC; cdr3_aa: CASSSQGAIANVLTF
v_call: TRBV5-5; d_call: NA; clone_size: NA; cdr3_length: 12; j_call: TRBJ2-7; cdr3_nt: TGTGCCAGCAGCTTGCCGGGAAACGAGCAGTACTTC; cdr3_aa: CASSLPGNEQYF